Shown below are 12 T cell receptor beta chains from a single sample sequenced in a study of T cell clones after liver transplantation. Repertoires were generated with immunoSEQ multiplex PCR, while TCRdb's copy carries only in-frame clones and drops some. The table records roughly 100,000 clones, around four fifths of them present only once. Source: CD4+ T cells from blood, taken roughly 50 months after liver transplant. Source of these receptors: a human patient who received a liver transplant. Some T cells may be supplied by the graft donor.

The chain carries TRBV10-2 and TRBJ2-7, with D possibly being TRBD2 (7 bases). The CDR3 totals 14 residues. Germline CDR1 reads WSHSY; CDR2 reads SAAADI. The V end was cut by 7 bases, the J end by 3 bases, with 16 bases between. This CDR3 reads CASKGGGSYYEQYF. The CDR3 DNA is TGCGCCAGCAAAGGGGGGGGGAGTTACTACGAGCAGTACTTC.

The rearrangement uses TRBV9 and TRBJ1-3; D is perhaps TRBD1 (5 bases). With 0 bases removed from V and 4 bases from J, the gap between germline ends came to 17 bases. Germline CDR1 SGDLS, CDR2 YYNGEE. The CDR3 spans 17 residues. CDR3 bases: TGTGCCAGCAGCGTAGGGGGCCGGGACGCCCGGGGAAACACCATATATTTT. This encodes CASSVGGRDARGNTIYF.

The chain links TRBV27 to TRBJ1-1; TRBD1 matches at 9 bases. Per germline, CDR1 MNHEY and CDR2 SMNVEV (reference sequence). The V gene end was trimmed by 6 bases and the J gene end by 2 bases; junction bases not matched to a gene: 7. The CDR3 consists of 15 residues. CDR3 DNA sequence: TGTGCCAGCAGGCCACAGGGGGCTGGTAACACTGAAGCTTTCTTT. Protein sequence: CASRPQGAGNTEAFF.

The genes are TRBV13 and TRBJ2-3; TRBD2 agrees at 10 bases. Germline trimming cut 5 bases from V and 6 bases from J; bases unmatched to any gene: 5. The CDR3 runs 14 residues. Germline CDR1 PRHDT, CDR2 FYEKMQ (reference sequence). CDR3 sequence: CASSLSGGADTQYF. The CDR3 DNA is TGTGCCAGCAGCCTAAGCGGGGGGGCGGATACGCAGTATTTT.

This chain links TRBV29-1 with TRBJ2-3; 11 bases are shared with TRBD2. The CDR3 runs to 14 residues. The V segment lost 5 bases and the J segment 0 bases; nucleotides outside the gene matches: 1. CDR1 SQVTM and CDR2 ANQGSEA come from the germline V gene. This chain's CDR3 is CSVTSGGSTDTQYF. Here the CDR3 DNA reads TGCAGCGTTACTAGCGGGGGAAGCACAGATACGCAGTATTTT.

On this clone: The same CDR3 can be traced to other DNA sequences in this sample. The chain carries TRBV29-1 and TRBJ2-1; 7 positions agree with TRBD1. The CDR3 extends over 10 amino acids. Germline trimming cut 6 bases from V and 15 bases from J; bases unmatched to any gene: 8. Germline V gives CDR1 SQVTM, CDR2 ANQGSEA. The CDR3 sequence: CSVRDSGVFF. The CDR3 nucleotides read TGCAGCGTCCGGGACAGTGGGGTGTTCTTC.

This clone was detected once. The chain links TRBV5-4 to TRBJ2-7; D is unresolved. Germline lookup yields CDR1 SGHNT and CDR2 YYREEE (reference sequence). With 4 bases removed from V and 7 bases from J, the gap between germline ends came to 21 bases. The CDR3 runs to 15 residues. The CDR3 spells CASSRLENPNTEQYF. The CDR3 DNA sequence: TGTGCCAGCAGCCGTCTAGAAAACCCCAATACTGAGCAGTACTTC.

V is TRBV9 and J is TRBJ1-2; D gene ambiguous. The length of the CDR3 is 15 residues. V dropped 2 bases and J dropped 8 bases, with 19 bases sitting between them. Looked up from germline, CDR1 is SGDLS and CDR2 is YYNGEE. CDR3 in DNA: TGTGCCAGCAGCGTCACACCCGACCCCATGGTGGGCTACACCTTC. This sequence encodes CASSVTPDPMVGYTF.

The V and J genes are TRBV6-5 and TRBJ1-5; D is perhaps TRBD1 (5 bases). This CDR3 has 14 amino acids. CDR1 is MNHEY, CDR2 SVGAGI, per germline. Trimming removed 5 bases at V and 4 bases at J, with 12 bases between. The CDR3 spells CASSTGPRNQPQHF. The CDR3 region has the DNA TGTGCCAGCAGTACGGGACCGCGGAATCAGCCCCAGCATTTT.

The chain links TRBV28 to TRBJ1-5, with no clear D. Germline loops: CDR1 MDHEN, CDR2 SYDVKM. This CDR3 spans 14 amino acids. The germline V and J ends were trimmed by 7 bases and 2 bases, with 12 bases remaining between them. The CDR3 is CASIFSLGNQPQHF. CDR3 sequence (DNA): TGTGCCAGCATCTTCAGCCTGGGCAATCAGCCCCAGCATTTT.

The chain couples TRBV7-2 to TRBJ2-2; 9 bases fit TRBD2. The CDR3 sequence is 16 residues long. Germline CDR1 and CDR2: SGHTA and FQGNSA. The V gene end was trimmed by 3 bases and the J gene end by 3 bases; junction bases not matched to a gene: 5. The CDR3 spells CASSFGGGADTGELFF. DNA of the CDR3: TGTGCCAGCAGCTTTGGCGGGGGGGCCGACACCGGGGAGCTGTTTTTT. The whole variable domain, filled in from reference TRBV7-2 and TRBJ2-2, reads GAGVSQSPSNKVTEKGKDVELRCDPISGHTALYWYRQSLGQGLEFLIYFQGNSAPDKSGLPSDRFSAERTGGSVSTLTIQRTQQEDSAVYLCASSFGGGADTGELFFGEGSRLTVL.

This chain links TRBV4-3 with TRBJ1-6; D is unclear. This CDR3 has 13 amino acids. Germline V gene sequence: CDR1 LGHNA, CDR2 YSLEER. V lost 5 bases, J lost 1 base, and 3 bases lay in between. The CDR3 DNA reads as TGCGCCAGCAGCGGGTCCTATAATTCACCCCTCCACTTT. Its translation: CASSGSYNSPLHF.